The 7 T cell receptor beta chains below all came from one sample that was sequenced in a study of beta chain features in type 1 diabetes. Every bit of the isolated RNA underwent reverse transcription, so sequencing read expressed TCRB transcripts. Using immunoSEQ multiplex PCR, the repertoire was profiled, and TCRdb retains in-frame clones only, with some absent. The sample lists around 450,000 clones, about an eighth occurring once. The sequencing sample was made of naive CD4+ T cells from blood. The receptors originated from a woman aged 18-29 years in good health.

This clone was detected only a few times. CDR3 in DNA: TGTGCCAGCAGCGCCCAAGCGGCAGGGACCTACAATGAGCAGTTCTTC. This encodes CASSAQAAGTYNEQFF. The chain joins TRBV7-7 to TRBJ2-1, with D tentatively TRBD1 or TRBD2 (5 bases each). CDR3 length equals 16 residues. Germline V gives CDR1 SSHAT, CDR2 FNYEAQ (reference sequence). V was shortened by 5 bases and J by 2 bases, with 16 bases between the two germline ends.

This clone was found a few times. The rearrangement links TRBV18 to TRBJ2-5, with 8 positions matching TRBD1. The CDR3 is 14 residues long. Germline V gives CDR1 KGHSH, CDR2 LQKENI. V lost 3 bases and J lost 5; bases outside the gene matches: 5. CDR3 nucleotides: TGTGCCAGCTCACCCCGACAGGGGATCGAGACCCAGTACTTC. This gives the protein CASSPRQGIETQYF.

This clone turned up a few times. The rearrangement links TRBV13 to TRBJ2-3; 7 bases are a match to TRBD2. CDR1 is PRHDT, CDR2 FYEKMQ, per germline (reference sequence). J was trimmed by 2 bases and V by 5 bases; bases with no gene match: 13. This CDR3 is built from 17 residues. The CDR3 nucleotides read TGTGCCAGCAGCGAAACCGGGACTATTAGCCTCACAGATACGCAGTATTTT. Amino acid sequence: CASSETGTISLTDTQYF.

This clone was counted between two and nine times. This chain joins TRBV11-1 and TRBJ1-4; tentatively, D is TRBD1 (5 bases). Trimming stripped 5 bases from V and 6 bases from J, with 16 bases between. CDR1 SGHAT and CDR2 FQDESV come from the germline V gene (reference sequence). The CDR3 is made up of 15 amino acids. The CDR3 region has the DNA TGTGCCAGCAGCCCCAGGGAGACCGACGATGAAAAACTGTTTTTT. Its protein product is CASSPRETDDEKLFF.

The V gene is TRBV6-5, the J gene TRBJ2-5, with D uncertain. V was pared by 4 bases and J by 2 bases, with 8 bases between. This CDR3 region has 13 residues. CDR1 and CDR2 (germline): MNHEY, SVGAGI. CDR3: CASSFGRQETQYF. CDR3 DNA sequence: TGTGCCAGCAGTTTCGGCAGGCAAGAGACCCAGTACTTC.

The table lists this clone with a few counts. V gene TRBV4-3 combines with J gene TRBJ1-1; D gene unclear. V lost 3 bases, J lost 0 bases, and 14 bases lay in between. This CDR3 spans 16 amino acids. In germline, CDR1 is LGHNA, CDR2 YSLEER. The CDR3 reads CASSQDLGRVNTEAFF. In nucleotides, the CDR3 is TGCGCCAGCAGCCAGGACTTAGGTAGGGTGAACACTGAAGCTTTCTTT.

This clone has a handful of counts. The CDR3 bases are TGTGCCAGCTCACCGAGAGCCGGGACTAACCAAGAGACCCAGTACTTC. It yields the protein CASSPRAGTNQETQYF. The rearrangement links TRBV18 to TRBJ2-5; 7 nucleotides line up with TRBD2. This CDR3 contains 16 residues. Germline values: CDR1 KGHSH, CDR2 LQKENI. The J segment lost 0 bases and the V segment lost 3 bases, leaving 7 bases of the junction unmatched. Full variable domain (outside the CDR3, taken from reference TRBV18 and TRBJ2-5): NAGVMQNPRHLVRRRGQEARLRCSPMKGHSHVYWYRQLPEEGLKFMVYLQKENIIDESGMPKERFSAEFPKEGPSILRIQQVVRGDSAAYFCASSPRAGTNQETQYFGPGTRLLVL.